This TCR beta chain was identified during a study of blood T cell repertoires in COVID-19. About the study: Spain, Italy and the United States supplied samples that represented acute and convalescent COVID-19. PBMCs, B-cell-depleted T cells, or T cells provided the cDNA or gDNA that made up the material.

Germline CDR1 reads SGHRS; CDR2 reads YFSETQ. There are 14 residues in the CDR3. V trimming: 4 bases; J trimming: 4 bases; junction bases outside the gene matches: 3. Under the authors' procedure: Estimation of nucleated cell counts was performed using reference gene primer amplification. Assay: immunoSEQ multiplex PCR; the TCRdb copy retains only in-frame clones and omits some. V, J and clone size derive from that table, while D and trimming were established from the DNA sequence. The sample gives 150,000 to 200,000 clones, 75% to 95% of which show up once; 0.53% is in the top ten. The receptor comes from a man between 50 and 59 years old with acute or convalescent COVID-19. Sequencing was done on a sample of peripheral blood. V usage is TRBV5-1 and J usage is TRBJ1-5; TRBD1 agrees at 9 bases. CDR3 region: CASSPGQGNQPQHF. CDR3 DNA: TGCGCCAGCAGCCCGGGACAGGGTAATCAGCCCCAGCATTTT. The variable domain in full, completed from reference TRBV5-1 and TRBJ1-5, reads KAGVTQTPRYLIKTRGQQVTLSCSPISGHRSVSWYQQTPGQGLQFLFEYFSETQRNKGNFPGRFSGRQFSNSRSEMNVSTLELGDSALYLCASSPGQGNQPQHFGDGTRLSIL.